The 23 T cell receptor beta chains listed next were all sequenced from one sample in a study of monozygotic twins with inflammatory bowel disease. TCRdb derives one entry per CDR3 protein from the 5' RACE reads, leaving out DNA. Its table lists 110,000 or so distinct CDR3 sequences. The sample consisted of blood. These receptors were collected from a human donor with ulcerative colitis or Crohn's disease, or a healthy co-twin of an affected twin (not recorded which).

This sequence joins TRBV5-1 and TRBJ1-2; the D call of TRBD1 rests on TCRdb alone, since no DNA is present to check it. The CDR3 spans 17 residues. The germline gives CDR1 SGHRS, CDR2 YFSETQ. The CDR3 spells CASSVRPGTGENYGYTF. The full variable domain, rest sourced from reference TRBV5-1 and TRBJ1-2, is KAGVTQTPRYLIKTRGQQVTLSCSPISGHRSVSWYQQTPGQGLQFLFEYFSETQRNKGNFPGRFSGRQFSNSRSEMNVSTLELGDSALYLCASSVRPGTGENYGYTFGSGTRLTVV.

The chain employs TRBV24-1 and TRBJ2-1; the D call from TCRdb, TRBD1, cannot be confirmed without DNA. Germline V gene lookup returns CDR1 KGHDR and CDR2 SFDVKD. CDR3 length equals 19 residues. The CDR3 is CATSDSAVGQRSSYNEQFF.

The genes are TRBV7-7 and TRBJ2-1; TCRdb designates TRBD1, a call that cannot be tested without DNA. The CDR3 length is 15 residues. Germline V CDR1 and CDR2: SSHAT, FNYEAQ (reference sequence). The CDR3: CASSIGTSSYNEQFF. Looking up the rest from reference TRBV7-7 and TRBJ2-1 gives the full variable domain: GAGVSQSPRYKVTKRGQDVTLRCDPISSHATLYWYQQALGQGPEFLTYFNYEAQPDKSGLPSDRFSAERPEGSISTLTIQRTEQRDSAMYRCASSIGTSSYNEQFFGPGTRLTVL.

The chain recombines TRBV9 with TRBJ2-1; there is no DNA to check the TCRdb D call of TRBD1. This CDR3 region has 14 residues. CDR1 SGDLS and CDR2 YYNGEE come from the germline V gene. The CDR3 here is CATSGGATFNEQFF.

The chain combines TRBV10-3 with TRBJ1-6. This CDR3 has 15 amino acids. Germline V gives CDR1 ENHRY, CDR2 SYGVKD. The CDR3 sequence is CAISESGEYNSPLHF.

Here the CDR3 reads CASSLRGLEAFF. V gene TRBV7-2 combines with J gene TRBJ1-1. The CDR3 has 12 residues. CDR1 is SGHTA and CDR2 is FQGNSA in the germline V gene.

The J gene is TRBJ1-2, the V gene TRBV7-2; the TCRdb call, TRBD1, lacks DNA for checking. The CDR3 extends over 15 amino acids. Germline assignment: CDR1 SGHTA and CDR2 FQGNSA. CDR3 residues: CASRRTGNLDYGYTF.

The CDR3 loop reads CASSEWDTFSGNTIYF. The chain has TRBV25-1 and TRBJ1-3; the TCRdb D gene call, TRBD1, has no DNA to confirm it. The CDR3 spans 16 residues. CDR1 and CDR2 (germline): MGHDK, SYGVNS.

The chain joins TRBV12-3 or TRBV12-4 to TRBJ2-3; as DNA is missing, the TRBD1 call by TCRdb cannot be tested. The CDR3 spans 14 residues. This CDR3 reads CASSGRVSTDTQYF.

V and J are TRBV10-3 and TRBJ2-2; TCRdb indicates TRBD1, and absent DNA this call remains unverified. This CDR3 contains 14 residues. Germline V gene data show CDR1 as ENHRY and CDR2 as SYGVKD. CDR3 loop: CAISRGLDIGELFF.

The genes are TRBV5-1 and TRBJ1-1. Germline values: CDR1 SGHRS, CDR2 YFSETQ. This CDR3 spans 16 amino acids. The CDR3: CASSLEEGLMNTEAFF.

The chain joins TRBV15 to TRBJ1-4. Per the germline V gene, CDR1 is LNHNV and CDR2 is YYDKDF (reference sequence). The length of the CDR3 is 13 residues. The CDR3 sequence is CATSSLRREKLFF.

The chain joins TRBV25-1 to TRBJ2-7; without DNA, the TCRdb call of TRBD1 cannot be checked. Germline V lookup: CDR1 MGHDK, CDR2 SYGVNS. The CDR3 has 12 residues. The CDR3 protein is CASSGDTYEQYF.

This rearrangement joins TRBV12-3 or TRBV12-4 to TRBJ2-1; the D call of TRBD1 rests on TCRdb alone, since no DNA is present to check it. This CDR3 is built from 16 residues. This CDR3 reads CASSFMAPSLLNEQFF.

The chain recombines TRBV7-9 with TRBJ1-2; TCRdb indicates TRBD1, and absent DNA this call remains unverified. Germline loops: CDR1 SEHNR, CDR2 FQNEAQ (reference sequence). This CDR3 contains 16 residues. The CDR3 is CASQRSGTTTPYGYTF.

The chain links TRBV24-1 to TRBJ2-5; as DNA is missing, the TRBD2 call by TCRdb cannot be tested. The CDR3 contains 13 residues. CDR1 and CDR2 from the germline V gene are KGHDR and SFDVKD. This CDR3 reads CATRPEAAGTQYF.

The J gene is TRBJ2-2, the V gene TRBV5-1. Germline V lookup: CDR1 SGHRS, CDR2 YFSETQ. The length of the CDR3 is 14 residues. The chain's CDR3 is CASCDRLDTGELFF.

The chain is built from TRBV20-1 and TRBJ1-6; no DNA is available, so the TRBD1 call from TCRdb remains unchecked. The CDR3 covers 14 residues. The germline gives CDR1 DFQATT, CDR2 SNEGSKA (reference sequence). The CDR3 here is CSAPPGTGDSPLHF.

The genes are TRBV9 and TRBJ2-3. The CDR3 contains 12 residues. Germline assignment: CDR1 SGDLS and CDR2 YYNGEE. CDR3 loop: CASSIDSGTQYF.

V usage is TRBV7-2 and J usage is TRBJ2-7; TCRdb selects TRBD2, and the lack of DNA leaves this call unchecked. This CDR3 comprises 15 residues. Germline V gene sequence: CDR1 SGHTA, CDR2 FQGNSA. CDR3 protein: CASSLLAGGYGEQYF. Drawing the rest from reference TRBV7-2 and TRBJ2-7, the complete variable domain is GAGVSQSPSNKVTEKGKDVELRCDPISGHTALYWYRQSLGQGLEFLIYFQGNSAPDKSGLPSDRFSAERTGGSVSTLTIQRTQQEDSAVYLCASSLLAGGYGEQYFGPGTRLTVT.

This CDR3 reads CASSQDHGGTGELFF. This rearrangement joins TRBV3-1 to TRBJ2-2; TCRdb lists TRBD1, though no DNA is available to test this call. The CDR3 is made up of 15 amino acids. Germline V gene lookup returns CDR1 LGHDT and CDR2 YNNKEL (reference sequence).

CDR3 amino acids: CASSRSAGAGVGDTQYF. The gene calls are TRBV27 and TRBJ2-3; TCRdb picks TRBD2, but there is no DNA to check that call. CDR1 is MNHEY and CDR2 is SMNVEV in the germline V gene (reference sequence). CDR3 size: 17 residues.

The chain has TRBV10-3 and TRBJ2-5; TCRdb's D call of TRBD2 is untestable without DNA. The CDR3 sequence is 12 residues long. The germline V gene encodes CDR1 ENHRY and CDR2 SYGVKD. The CDR3 loop reads CAITSSPETQYF.